A selection of T cell receptor beta chains follows, all from one sample in a study of blood T cell repertoires in COVID-19. Libraries were prepared by immunoSEQ multiplex PCR; TCRdb keeps only in-frame clonotypes and omits some of them. In the table there are roughly 380,000 clones, over 75% of which are singletons. Sequenced: PBMCs or T cells enriched from blood (not recorded which). The receptors shown here come from a man aged 25 to 40 who had recovered from COVID-19. The CDR3 runs from the conserved cysteine through the conserved F or W. D genes are given only for firm matches. The size field is filled for only some rows; it gives once, few, many or a size class.

j_call d_call clone_size v_call cdr3_nt cdr3_aa
TRBJ1-2 - - TRBV7-2 TGTGCCAGCAGCTTAGTCCCTTCGGGACAAGTTAACTATGGCTACACCTTC CASSLVPSGQVNYGYTF
TRBJ1-5 - few TRBV15 TGTGCCACCAGCATCGGGTTAACTAACCAGCCCCAGCATTTT CATSIGLTNQPQHF
TRBJ2-3 TRBD1 few TRBV13 TGTGCCAGCAGCGGCCTGGGACAGCGGAGCACAGATACGCAGTATTTT CASSGLGQRSTDTQYF
TRBJ1-5 TRBD1 - TRBV4-3 TGCGCCAGCAGCCAAGACCCGTGGGGGACAGCAAATCAGCCCCAGCATTTT CASSQDPWGTANQPQHF
TRBJ1-5 - - TRBV6-5 TGTGCCAGCAGTCCTCTGTATAGCAATCAGCCCCAGCATTTT CASSPLYSNQPQHF
TRBJ2-1 - - TRBV2 TGTGCCAGCAGTGTATACTCATACAATGAGCAGTTCTTC CASSVYSYNEQFF
TRBJ1-2 - - TRBV27 TGTGCCAGCAGTCCCCGTGCCCGGGTAGACTATGGCTACACCTTC CASSPRARVDYGYTF
TRBJ2-1 - - TRBV5-4 TGTGCCAGCAGCTTTAATCCTAGCCCGTCCTACAATGAGCAGTTCTTC CASSFNPSPSYNEQFF
TRBJ1-1 TRBD1 - TRBV30 TGTGCCTGTATGGGACAGTTGAACACTGAAGCTTTCTTT CACMGQLNTEAFF
TRBJ1-1 TRBD1 - TRBV18 TGTGCCAGCTCACCGGACAGGGTTAGGACTGAAGCTTTCTTT CASSPDRVRTEAFF
TRBJ1-6 - - TRBV4-1 TGCGCCAGCAGCCAGTCGCAGGGCGTTTCACCCCTCCACTTT CASSQSQGVSPLHF
TRBJ1-6 TRBD1 - TRBV7-9 TGTGCCAGCAACTCATTCGGGACAGGGCTTCTGGTATCAGGACCCCTCCACTTT CASNSFGTGLLVSGPLHF
TRBJ1-2 TRBD1 - TRBV6-5 TGTGCCAGCAGCTACGGACAGGGAGCTAACTATGGCTACACCTTC CASSYGQGANYGYTF
TRBJ1-6 TRBD1 few TRBV10-2 TGCGCCAGCAGAAAGGACAGGGCCCCCCTCCACTTT CASRKDRAPLHF
TRBJ2-5 TRBD1 - TRBV5-1 TGCGCCAGCAGCTTTCAGGGGGAAGAGACCCAGTACTTC CASSFQGEETQYF
TRBJ2-3 - once TRBV6-5 TGTGCCACAAGGGGGTTGGGGCGAAGCACAGATACGCAGTATTTT CATRGLGRSTDTQYF
TRBJ1-2 TRBD1 - TRBV12-5 TGTGCTAGTGGTTTCGGGACAGGGGGAACTAACTATGGCTACACCTTC CASGFGTGGTNYGYTF
TRBJ1-6 TRBD1 - TRBV18 TGTGCCAGCTCACCAGGGACAGGGGGCGAAACACCCCTCCACTTT CASSPGTGGETPLHF
TRBJ2-7 - - TRBV4-1 TGCGCCAGCAGCCAAGGAACAGGGGGGGCCTACGAGCAGTACTTC CASSQGTGGAYEQYF
TRBJ2-1 - - TRBV9 TGTGCCAGCAGCATTGCCCCCCGGGAGCAGTTCTTC CASSIAPREQFF
TRBJ1-2 TRBD1 - TRBV3-1/TRBV3-2 TGTGCCAGCAGCCTACAGGGGAACTATGGCTACACCTTC CASSLQGNYGYTF
TRBJ1-1 - few TRBV2 TGTGCCAGCAGTTATCAGGGGTCGCGCACTGAAGCTTTCTTT CASSYQGSRTEAFF
TRBJ2-7 - - TRBV29-1 TGCAGCGCCTACAGGGACTACGAGCAGTACTTC CSAYRDYEQYF
TRBJ1-1 - - TRBV5-4 TGTGCCACGTACAGGGAAATTAACACTGAAGCTTTCTTT CATYREINTEAFF
TRBJ2-1 TRBD2 - TRBV3-1/TRBV3-2 TGTGCCACCATAGCGGGGGGGCTCGGGAATGAGCAGTTCTTC CATIAGGLGNEQFF
TRBJ1-2 TRBD1 - TRBV3-1/TRBV3-2 TGTGCCAGCAGCCATAGATTGGGGACAGGGACGAACTATGGCTACACCTTC CASSHRLGTGTNYGYTF
TRBJ2-5 TRBD2 many TRBV12-5 TGTGCTAGTGGTTTGGGACCCGGGGGGACGGGGGAGACCCAGTACTTC CASGLGPGGTGETQYF
TRBJ1-2 - once TRBV18 TGTGCCAGCTCACCGTCTACAGGGCCTGCTAACTATGGCTACACCTTC CASSPSTGPANYGYTF
TRBJ2-2 - once TRBV5-6 TGTGCCAGCAGCTTTAGGAGGGGCAACACCGGGGAGCTGTTTTTT CASSFRRGNTGELFF
TRBJ1-2 - many TRBV3-1/TRBV3-2 TGTGCCAGCAGCCACTCGGAGGGCTATGGCTACACCTTC CASSHSEGYGYTF
TRBJ2-7 - - TRBV30 TGTGCCTGGAGTCCTGCCTACGAGCAGTACTTC CAWSPAYEQYF
TRBJ2-1 TRBD2 - TRBV10-3 TGTGCCATCATGGAGGGGCGGGAGACATGGGGGTACAATGAGCAGTTCTTC CAIMEGRETWGYNEQFF
TRBJ2-1 TRBD2 - TRBV5-1 TGCGCCAGCAGCTTGGCTTACGCGGGGGGCAATACTGACTCCTACAATGAGCAGTTCTTC CASSLAYAGGNTDSYNEQFF
TRBJ1-2 - - TRBV3-1/TRBV3-2 TGTGCCAGCTATCGTGGAGTCTATGGCTACACCTTC CASYRGVYGYTF
TRBJ2-1 TRBD1 - TRBV5-1 TGCGCCAGCAGGGGACAGACAAATGAGCAGTTCTTC CASRGQTNEQFF
TRBJ1-2 TRBD1 - TRBV30 TGTGCCTGGAGTTCATCAAGGACAGGAACCACTAACTATGGCTACACCTTC CAWSSSRTGTTNYGYTF